This T cell receptor beta chain was observed in a study of T-cell reconstitution after alpha-beta-depleted transplantation in children. V shed 3 bases and J 0 bases; nucleotides not matched to a gene: 4. Germline-derived CDR1 and CDR2 are DFQATT and SNEGSKA (reference sequence). The CDR3 length is 15 residues. Only a few counts were recorded for this clonotype. TCRbeta library construction was performed incorporating unique molecular identifiers. MiXCR, applied by TCRdb to the PCR reads, yields one record per CDR3 protein. The repertoire includes some 590,000 distinct CDR3 sequences, roughly 10% of them detected once, and less than 5% sits in the top ten.

The rearrangement links TRBV20-1 to TRBJ2-3, with 9 bases lining up with TRBD2. The sequenced sample was PBMCs from the stem cell graft donor, obtained from the stem cell graft. The clonotype was recovered from a human donor who donated a stem cell graft to a child with acute myeloid leukemia. The CDR3 is CSASVSGRSTDTQYF. The CDR3 DNA sequence: TGCAGTGCTAGTGTTAGCGGGAGAAGCACAGATACGCAGTATTTT.